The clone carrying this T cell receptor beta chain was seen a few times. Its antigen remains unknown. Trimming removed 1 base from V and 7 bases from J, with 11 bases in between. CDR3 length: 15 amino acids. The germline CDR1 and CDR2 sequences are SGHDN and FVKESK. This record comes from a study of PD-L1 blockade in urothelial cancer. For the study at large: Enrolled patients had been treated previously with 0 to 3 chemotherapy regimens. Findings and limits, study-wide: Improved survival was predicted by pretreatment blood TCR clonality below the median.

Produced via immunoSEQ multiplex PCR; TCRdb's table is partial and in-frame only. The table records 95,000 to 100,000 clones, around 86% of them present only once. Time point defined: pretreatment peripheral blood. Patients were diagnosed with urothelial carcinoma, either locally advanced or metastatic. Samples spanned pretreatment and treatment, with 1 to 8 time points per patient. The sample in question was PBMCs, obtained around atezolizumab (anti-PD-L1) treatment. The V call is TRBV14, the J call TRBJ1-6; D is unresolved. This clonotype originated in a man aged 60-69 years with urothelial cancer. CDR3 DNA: TGTGCCAGCAGCCAAGTGAGGGCCCGGAATTCACCCCTCCACTTT. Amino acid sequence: CASSQVRARNSPLHF.